The 11 T cell receptor beta chains presented below share a single source sample, sequenced in a study of blood T cell repertoires in COVID-19. Only in-frame clones appear in the TCRdb table, and some are missing; sequencing was by immunoSEQ multiplex PCR. The table has 180,000 or so clones, about 85% seen once; the top ten hold around 10%. The specimen was peripheral blood. These receptors all come from a woman aged 80 or over with acute or convalescent COVID-19.

The table lists this clone with many counts. This chain connects TRBV5-6 to TRBJ1-6, with D uncertain. Germline CDR1 SGHDT, CDR2 YYEEEE. There are 16 residues in the CDR3. V lost 1 base and J lost 0, with 8 bases in between. The CDR3: CASSLSGSSYNSPLHF. DNA of the CDR3: TGTGCCAGCAGCTTGAGCGGAAGCTCCTATAATTCACCCCTCCACTTT.

The rearrangement uses TRBV5-1 and TRBJ1-1; 7 bases match TRBD1. With 4 bases clipped from V and 2 bases from J, the junction kept 5 bases outside the gene matches. CDR1 is SGHRS, CDR2 YFSETQ, per germline. The CDR3 is 14 residues long. This CDR3 is CASSVTGTNTEAFF. Here the CDR3 DNA reads TGCGCCAGCAGCGTGACAGGGACTAACACTGAAGCTTTCTTT.

This rearrangement joins TRBV9 to TRBJ2-1; 14 bases align to TRBD2. The CDR3 is 19 amino acids. V shed 3 bases, J shed 0 bases, and the junction held 8 bases outside the gene matches. Germline loops: CDR1 SGDLS, CDR2 YYNGEE. The CDR3 loop is CASSAYGTSGGSSYNEQFF. The CDR3 DNA follows: TGTGCCAGCAGCGCATACGGGACTAGCGGGGGTAGCTCCTACAATGAGCAGTTCTTC.

The chain recombines TRBV30 with TRBJ1-4; D might be TRBD1 (5 bases). V was shortened by 3 bases and J by 3 bases, with 11 bases between the two germline ends. The CDR3 spans 14 residues. Germline values: CDR1 GTSNPN, CDR2 SVGIG (reference sequence). CDR3 DNA sequence: TGTGCCTGGAGCGAGGGGAGGGCTAATGAAAAACTGTTTTTT. Amino acids: CAWSEGRANEKLFF.

This clone has only one observation. The chain has TRBV3-1 (or the pseudogene TRBV3-2) and TRBJ2-2; 8 bases match TRBD2. After removal of 2 bases from V and 4 bases from J, the junction contained 9 bases not matched to a gene. The CDR3 sequence is 17 residues long. Germline V CDR1 and CDR2: LGHDT, YNNKEL (reference sequence). CDR3 loop: CASSQRSGLAGTGELFF. CDR3 bases: TGTGCCAGCAGCCAAAGATCGGGCCTAGCGGGCACCGGGGAGCTGTTTTTT.

The chain's CDR3 is CASSSGWNSNQPQHF. CDR3 nucleotides: TGTGCCAGCAGTTCCGGGTGGAATAGCAATCAGCCCCAGCATTTT. The chain is built from TRBV6-5 and TRBJ1-5; no clear D gene. Trimming stripped 4 bases from V and 0 bases from J, with 10 bases between. In germline, CDR1 is MNHEY, CDR2 SVGAGI. The CDR3 length is 15 residues.

This clone came up a few times. The chain couples TRBV10-3 to TRBJ1-2, with D unclear. CDR3 length: 14 amino acids. Germline V lookup: CDR1 ENHRY, CDR2 SYGVKD. V was cut by 10 bases and J by 0 bases, with 15 bases left in between. CDR3 sequence (DNA): TGTGCCACCCACCCCGGGGTTACTAACTATGGCTACACCTTC. As protein: CATHPGVTNYGYTF.

V gene TRBV5-6 combines with J gene TRBJ1-6; D is ambiguous. This CDR3 is built from 17 residues. V lost 0 bases and J lost 2, with 12 bases in between. CDR1 SGHDT and CDR2 YYEEEE come from the germline V gene. CDR3 DNA: TGTGCCAGCAGCTTGGGGCTCTCCGCCACCTATAATTCACCCCTCCACTTT. Translation: CASSLGLSATYNSPLHF.

CDR3 sequence: CAISERSSGRKTGELFF. In nucleotides, the CDR3 is TGTGCCATCAGTGAGCGATCTAGCGGGAGAAAAACCGGGGAGCTGTTTTTT. The V and J genes are TRBV10-3 and TRBJ2-2; 10 bases agree with TRBD2. Trimming cost V 2 bases and J 5 bases; bases outside gene matches: 8. The CDR3 runs 17 residues. The germline gives CDR1 ENHRY, CDR2 SYGVKD.

Concerning this clone itself: Other DNA sequences in this sample translate to the same CDR3. This rearrangement joins TRBV15 to TRBJ2-5; TRBD1 aligns across 7 bases. The germline CDR1 and CDR2 sequences are LNHNV and YYDKDF (reference sequence). There are 15 residues in the CDR3. The V gene end was trimmed by 0 bases and the J gene end by 1 base; junction bases not matched to a gene: 2. The CDR3 spells CATSRDRDSQETQYF. CDR3 DNA sequence: TGTGCCACCAGCAGAGATCGGGACAGCCAAGAGACCCAGTACTTC.

The chain uses TRBV3-1 (or the pseudogene TRBV3-2) and TRBJ2-3, with D possibly being TRBD1 (6 bases). Germline CDR1 reads LGHDT; CDR2 reads YNNKEL (reference sequence). V was pared by 0 bases and J by 4 bases, with 14 bases between. The CDR3 covers 16 residues. CDR3 amino acids: CASSQEAGDEPDTQYF. The CDR3 DNA reads as TGTGCCAGCAGCCAAGAAGCAGGGGACGAGCCAGATACGCAGTATTTT.